The 21 T cell receptor beta chains below were found in one sample sequenced in a study of blood T cell repertoires in COVID-19. Using immunoSEQ multiplex PCR, the repertoire was profiled, and TCRdb retains in-frame clones only, with some absent. The repertoire includes about 140,000 clones, about 90% of them detected once, and about 1.7% sits in the top ten. The sequencing sample was made of peripheral blood. These receptors originate from a woman aged 45-59 years with acute or convalescent COVID-19.

The chain is built from TRBV29-1 and TRBJ2-7, with D possibly TRBD1 on 6 matching bases. Germline assignment: CDR1 SQVTM and CDR2 ANQGSEA. The CDR3 runs 13 residues. V lost 0 bases to trimming and J lost 5 bases, with 11 bases between them. CDR3 sequence: CSVEEQGSHEQYF. The CDR3 DNA reads TGCAGCGTTGAAGAACAGGGAAGCCACGAGCAGTACTTC.

This sequence joins TRBV2 and TRBJ2-3, with D possibly matching TRBD2 (6 bases). V shed 5 bases and J shed 6 bases, with 18 bases lying between them. There are 15 residues in the CDR3. CDR1 SNHLY and CDR2 FYNNEI come from the germline V gene. CDR3 protein: CASSHFRDSTDTQYF. The CDR3 coding sequence is TGTGCCAGCAGTCACTTCCGGGACTCGACCGATACGCAGTATTTT.

This clone was observed once. J is TRBJ2-3 and V is TRBV7-2, with TRBD2 identical over 15 bases. Per germline, CDR1 SGHTA and CDR2 FQGNSA. V lost 5 bases and J lost 13; bases outside the gene matches: 13. This CDR3 region has 16 residues. CDR3 bases: TGTGCCAGCAGCCTCGAATCTTGGACTAGCGGGGGGGCGAAGTATTTT. It specifies CASSLESWTSGGAKYF.

The count of this clone is one. The gene calls are TRBV19 and TRBJ1-6, with a weak D call TRBD1 (6 bases). The CDR3 runs to 15 residues. The ends were cut back, 0 bases at V and 7 bases at J, with 10 bases in the middle. CDR1 and CDR2 (germline): LNHDA, SQIVND (reference sequence). The CDR3, as DNA: TGTGCCAGTAGTATAGAGGGGACACTAAATTCACCCCTCCACTTT. Residues: CASSIEGTLNSPLHF.

V usage is TRBV3-1 (or the pseudogene TRBV3-2) and J usage is TRBJ2-1; 13 nucleotides line up with TRBD2. The length of the CDR3 is 16 residues. Trimming at V came to 4 bases and at J to 7 bases, leaving 7 bases not matched to a gene. Germline V lookup: CDR1 LGHDT, CDR2 YNNKEL (reference sequence). Written as DNA, the CDR3 is TGTGCCAGCAGCCCGAGAGGACTAGCGGGAGCGAATGAGCAGTTCTTC. It codes for CASSPRGLAGANEQFF.

The chain joins TRBV18 to TRBJ2-7, with no clear D. Trimming pared 0 bases from V and 3 bases from J, leaving 9 bases between. The CDR3 loop spans 14 amino acids. Germline V gene sequence: CDR1 KGHSH, CDR2 LQKENI. In DNA, the CDR3 is TGTGCCAGCTCACCACCTTCACTCGACTACGAGCAGTACTTC. Its translation: CASSPPSLDYEQYF. Combining the CDR3 with reference TRBV18 and TRBJ2-7 gives the whole variable domain NAGVMQNPRHLVRRRGQEARLRCSPMKGHSHVYWYRQLPEEGLKFMVYLQKENIIDESGMPKERFSAEFPKEGPSILRIQQVVRGDSAAYFCASSPPSLDYEQYFGPGTRLTVT.

V is TRBV19 and J is TRBJ2-2, with 7 nucleotides matching TRBD1. Germline V gene data show CDR1 as LNHDA and CDR2 as SQIVND (reference sequence). The CDR3 extends over 14 amino acids. CDR3 coding DNA: TGTGTAAATCCGAGGGGGCGTAGGATCGGGGAGCTGTTTTTT. It codes for CVNPRGRRIGELFF.

The chain recombines TRBV30 with TRBJ1-2; 8 bases map to TRBD1. This CDR3 contains 11 residues. The germline CDR1 and CDR2 sequences are GTSNPN and SVGIG (reference sequence). Losses at the gene ends were 4 bases for V and 7 bases for J; bases not matched to a gene: 2. In DNA, the CDR3 is TGTGCCTGGAATCAGGGGGCTGGCTACACCTTC. Its protein is CAWNQGAGYTF.

This sequence joins TRBV3-1 (or the pseudogene TRBV3-2) and TRBJ2-7; 7 nucleotides match TRBD2. The trim removed 7 bases at V and 7 bases at J, leaving 13 bases unmatched. The germline gives CDR1 LGHDT, CDR2 YNNKEL (reference sequence). The CDR3 contains 14 residues. CDR3 DNA: TGTGCCAGCATAGGCTTGGCGGGGGTGGGAGAGCAGTACTTC. Its translation: CASIGLAGVGEQYF.

V is TRBV12-3 or TRBV12-4 and J is TRBJ2-2; perhaps TRBD1 as D (5 bases). The V gene lost 4 bases and the J gene lost 6 bases, with 9 bases spanning the gap. The CDR3 extends over 13 amino acids. DNA for the CDR3: TGTGCCAGCAGTTATAGGGGATCCGGGGAGCTGTTTTTT. This sequence encodes CASSYRGSGELFF.

The chain couples TRBV5-6 to TRBJ1-5; D gene ambiguous. V was shortened by 2 bases and J by 4 bases, with 4 bases between the two germline ends. Germline loops: CDR1 SGHDT, CDR2 YYEEEE. The CDR3 sequence is 12 residues long. In DNA, the CDR3 is TGTGCCAGCAGCTTCCTTAATCAGCCCCAGCATTTT. This encodes CASSFLNQPQHF.

This sequence joins TRBV7-2 and TRBJ1-2, with 11 bases matching TRBD1. The CDR3 extends over 14 amino acids. Germline V lookup: CDR1 SGHTA, CDR2 FQGNSA. V trimming: 3 bases; J trimming: 7 bases; junction bases outside the gene matches: 4. The CDR3 nucleotides read TGTGCCAGCAGCTTCACCGGGACAGGGGGTGGCTACACCTTC. Amino acid sequence: CASSFTGTGGGYTF.

The V and J genes are TRBV6-5 and TRBJ1-3; D may be TRBD1 (5 bases). The ends were cut back, 2 bases at V and 3 bases at J, with 11 bases in the middle. Germline V gene lookup returns CDR1 MNHEY and CDR2 SVGAGI. The CDR3 spans 15 residues. The CDR3 DNA reads as TGTGCCAGCAGTTACAGGGGAACGTTTGGAAACACCATATATTTT. This encodes CASSYRGTFGNTIYF.

This sequence joins TRBV6-4 and TRBJ1-2; no clear D. The CDR3 sequence is 14 residues long. V was pared by 3 bases and J by 8 bases, with 16 bases between. Germline CDR1 and CDR2: MRHNA and SNTAGT. CDR3 sequence: CASSEQHTPGGYTF. The CDR3 DNA reads TGTGCCAGCAGTGAGCAGCACACCCCGGGAGGCTACACCTTC.

This clone has a handful of counts. J is TRBJ1-2 and V is TRBV28; D is possibly TRBD1 (5 bases). The CDR3 has 14 residues. Germline V gives CDR1 MDHEN, CDR2 SYDVKM. Trimming stripped 1 base from V and 4 bases from J, with 10 bases between. CDR3 nucleotide sequence: TGTGCCAGCAGTTTATATGGGGGGACCTATGGCTACACCTTC. Translating gives CASSLYGGTYGYTF.

The chain has TRBV6-5 and TRBJ1-3, with a possible D match to TRBD1 (5 bases). V dropped 2 bases and J dropped 4 bases, with 12 bases sitting between them. CDR1 and CDR2 (germline): MNHEY, SVGAGI. The CDR3 runs to 15 residues. CDR3 residues: CASSYRGTTGNTIYF. CDR3 in DNA: TGTGCCAGCAGTTACCGGGGGACCACCGGAAACACCATATATTTT.

This sequence joins TRBV2 and TRBJ1-3; TRBD1 might be the D (5 bases). The germline V gene has CDR1 SNHLY and CDR2 FYNNEI. CDR3 length: 14 residues. V lost 8 bases and J 2 bases, leaving 13 bases between the germline ends. CDR3 nucleotides: TGTGCCAGCCGTCCTTGGGGCACTGGAAACACCATATATTTT. The encoded protein is CASRPWGTGNTIYF.

The rearrangement joins TRBV4-1 to TRBJ2-5, with a weak D call TRBD1 (5 bases). CDR3 length: 15 residues. Trimming cost V 0 bases and J 2 bases, with 10 bases left between them. Looked up from germline, CDR1 is MGHRA and CDR2 is YSYEKL. CDR3 in amino acids: CASSQEGRDQETQYF. As DNA, the CDR3 is TGCGCCAGCAGCCAAGAGGGCAGGGATCAAGAGACCCAGTACTTC.

The gene calls are TRBV27 and TRBJ2-5; a possible D gene is TRBD1 (5 bases). V was cut by 6 bases and J by 1 base, with 12 bases left in between. Germline lookup yields CDR1 MNHEY and CDR2 SMNVEV (reference sequence). CDR3 length equals 14 residues. Written as DNA, the CDR3 is TGTGCCAGCAGCCTTGGGGCGAGCCAAGAGACCCAGTACTTC. Amino acid sequence: CASSLGASQETQYF.

The chain couples TRBV10-3 to TRBJ1-5, with a tentative D call TRBD1 (5 bases). V dropped 0 bases and J dropped 0 bases, with 15 bases sitting between them. The germline gives CDR1 ENHRY, CDR2 SYGVKD. This CDR3 has 18 residues. CDR3 nucleotides: TGTGCCATCAGTGAGTCCAGTGGGGCATCCTTTAGCAATCAGCCCCAGCATTTT. Its protein product is CAISESSGASFSNQPQHF.

The V call is TRBV20-1, the J call TRBJ1-5; D perhaps matches TRBD1 (5 bases). The CDR3 runs to 13 residues. Germline V gives CDR1 DFQATT, CDR2 SNEGSKA (reference sequence). Trimming removed 5 bases from V and 3 bases from J, with 11 bases in between. The CDR3 is CSARDSTNQPQHF. In DNA, the CDR3 is TGCAGTGCTCGTGACAGTACCAATCAGCCCCAGCATTTT.